This is a list of T cell receptor beta chains from one sample in a study of T cell responses to AZD1222 COVID-19 vaccine. Clones were sequenced by immunoSEQ multiplex PCR, and TCRdb holds only the in-frame ones, with some missing. The table lists about 150,000 clones, around 89% of them singletons. The specimen was peripheral blood, collected on day 0 of AZD1222 vaccination. All receptors derive from an adult in good health. Both conserved end residues are part of each CDR3. A D gene is named only where the DNA matches it firmly. Rows may omit the clone size; those that give it use once, few, many or a size class.

>.|TRBV5-8|TRBJ2-3|TRBD2
CASSFDELAGAADTQYF
TGTGCCAGCAGCTTTGATGAACTAGCGGGAGCGGCGGATACGCAGTATTTT
>.|TRBV3-1/TRBV3-2|TRBJ2-7|TRBD2
CASSLFNGGGYEQYF
TGTGCCAGCAGTCTGTTTAACGGGGGGGGATACGAGCAGTACTTC
>.|TRBV15|TRBJ2-1|.
CATSRGWGSYEQFF
TGTGCCACCAGCAGAGGATGGGGGAGTTATGAGCAGTTCTTC
>.|TRBV5-5|TRBJ1-1|.
CASSLIGKNTEAFF
TGTGCCAGCAGCTTGATCGGAAAGAACACTGAAGCTTTCTTT
>.|TRBV5-1|TRBJ1-2|.
CASSLTEFNYGYTF
TGCGCCAGCAGTTTAACCGAATTTAACTATGGCTACACCTTC
>.|TRBV19|TRBJ2-1|TRBD2
CASSSRTSGTYNEQFF
TGTGCCAGTAGTTCACGGACTAGCGGGACCTACAATGAGCAGTTCTTC
>.|TRBV7-2|TRBJ1-1|.
CASSLMGVKDTEAFF
TGTGCCAGCAGCTTAATGGGGGTGAAGGACACTGAAGCTTTCTTT
>.|TRBV7-9|TRBJ1-4|.
CASSSPREANEKLFF
TGTGCCAGCAGCTCCCCTCGGGAGGCGAATGAAAAACTGTTTTTT
>.|TRBV11-2|TRBJ2-5|TRBD2
CASNLLAGQETQYF
TGTGCCAGCAACCTACTAGCGGGGCAAGAGACCCAGTACTTC
>.|TRBV5-8|TRBJ1-2|TRBD1
CASSLGDRGPQGYGYTF
TGTGCCAGCAGCTTGGGGGACAGGGGGCCTCAGGGCTATGGCTACACCTTC
>.|TRBV21-1|TRBJ2-1|.
CASSKGAPESSYNEQFF
TGTGCCAGCAGCAAAGGTGCTCCCGAGAGCTCCTACAATGAGCAGTTCTTC
>.|TRBV7-9|TRBJ2-7|TRBD1
CASTPTGNYEQYF
TGTGCCAGCACCCCGACAGGGAACTACGAGCAGTACTTC
>.|TRBV7-2|TRBJ2-7|.
CASSMGPLPGTYEQYF
TGTGCCAGCAGCATGGGGCCCCTACCAGGCACCTACGAGCAGTACTTC
>once|TRBV5-4|TRBJ2-3|.
CASNHRDQDTQYF
TGTGCCAGCAACCACAGGGATCAAGATACGCAGTATTTT
>.|TRBV3-1/TRBV3-2|TRBJ1-5|.
CASSQEGRGPRDQPQHF
TGTGCCAGCAGCCAAGAGGGACGGGGACCCAGGGATCAGCCCCAGCATTTT
>.|TRBV27|TRBJ2-7|.
CASTSYPGQRTYEQYF
TGTGCCAGCACCTCTTACCCGGGACAACGAACCTACGAGCAGTACTTC
>.|TRBV20-1|TRBJ2-3|.
CSARDTQYF
TGCAGTGCTAGGGATACGCAGTATTTT
>.|TRBV6-5|TRBJ2-1|TRBD2
CASNPRGVPYNEQFF
TGTGCCAGCAATCCACGGGGGGTCCCCTACAATGAGCAGTTCTTC
>.|TRBV4-1|TRBJ1-4|.
CASSQASTNEKLFF
TGCGCCAGCAGCCAGGCAAGCACTAATGAAAAACTGTTTTTT
>.|TRBV11-2|TRBJ2-7|.
CASSLHESGPASYEQYF
TGTGCCAGCAGCTTACATGAGTCGGGGCCCGCCTCCTACGAGCAGTACTTC
>.|TRBV10-2|TRBJ2-5|.
CASRNQETQYF
TGCGCCAGCAGAAACCAAGAGACCCAGTACTTC
>.|TRBV2|TRBJ1-1|.
CASRIPQGNTEAFF
TGTGCCAGCAGAATTCCTCAGGGAAACACTGAAGCTTTCTTT
>few|TRBV7-2|TRBJ2-1|TRBD2
CASSPSASGNYNEQFF
TGTGCCAGCAGCCCCTCCGCTAGCGGAAACTACAATGAGCAGTTCTTC
>.|TRBV27|TRBJ1-5|.
CASRRGRSNSNQPQHF
TGTGCCAGCAGAAGGGGACGGAGCAATAGCAATCAGCCCCAGCATTTT
>.|TRBV7-3|TRBJ2-7|TRBD2
CASSPTGTSVTYEQYF
TGTGCCAGCAGCCCCACCGGGACTAGCGTTACGTACGAGCAGTACTTC
>.|TRBV11-3|TRBJ1-2|.
CASSRDKHGYTF
TGTGCCAGCAGCCGTGACAAACATGGCTACACCTTC
>.|TRBV24-1|TRBJ2-3|TRBD2
CATSDSTSGADTQYF
TGTGCCACCAGTGACTCCACTAGCGGGGCAGATACGCAGTATTTT
>.|TRBV27|TRBJ1-5|TRBD1
CATSDSGQGYSNQPQHF
TGTGCCACCTCGGATTCAGGACAGGGCTATAGCAATCAGCCCCAGCATTTT
>.|TRBV6-5|TRBJ2-5|TRBD1
CASRTGDRGETQYF
TGTGCCAGCAGAACCGGGGACAGGGGAGAGACCCAGTACTTC
>.|TRBV5-1|TRBJ1-3|.
CASSLAWTSGNTIYF
TGCGCCAGCAGCTTGGCGTGGACTTCTGGAAACACCATATATTTT
>.|TRBV30|TRBJ1-2|TRBD1
CAWSAGQIYGYTF
TGTGCCTGGAGTGCGGGACAGATATATGGCTACACCTTC
>.|TRBV20-1|TRBJ1-6|.
CSASIRETDNSPLHF
TGCAGTGCTAGTATCAGGGAGACGGATAATTCACCCCTCCACTTT
>.|TRBV30|TRBJ1-2|.
CAWSGGNYGYTF
TGTGCCTGGAGTGGTGGGAACTATGGCTACACCTTC
>.|TRBV5-1|TRBJ2-1|.
CASSLRSGTPVLSYNEQFF
TGCGCCAGCAGCTTGCGGTCCGGGACACCGGTCTTGTCCTACAATGAGCAGTTCTTC
>.|TRBV5-4|TRBJ2-2|.
CASRTQTGSNTGELFF
TGTGCCAGCAGGACTCAGACAGGATCGAACACCGGGGAGCTGTTTTTT
>.|TRBV15|TRBJ1-1|.
CATRKLNTEAFF
TGTGCCACACGTAAGCTGAACACTGAAGCTTTCTTT
>.|TRBV28|TRBJ1-4|TRBD1
CASSSLYRNRGSDELFF
TGTGCCAGCAGTTCATTATACCGTAACAGGGGGTCGGACGAACTGTTTTTT
>once|TRBV25-1|TRBJ1-4|TRBD1
CASSKTGGVEKLFF
TGTGCCAGCAGTAAAACAGGGGGCGTTGAAAAACTGTTTTTT
>once|TRBV5-1|TRBJ2-7|TRBD2
CASSRGASGSRAYEQYF
TGCGCCAGCAGCCGCGGGGCTAGCGGGAGTAGGGCCTACGAGCAGTACTTC
>.|TRBV3-1/TRBV3-2|TRBJ1-2|.
CASSQGQRYGYTF
TGTGCCAGCAGCCAAGGACAGCGTTATGGCTACACCTTC
>.|TRBV18|TRBJ2-3|TRBD2
CASSHLSGSPDTQYF
TGTGCCAGCTCACACCTCAGCGGGAGCCCAGATACGCAGTATTTT
>.|TRBV19|TRBJ1-5|TRBD1
CASSPRGTGGDQPQHF
TGTGCCAGTAGCCCCCGAGGGACAGGGGGCGATCAGCCCCAGCATTTT
>.|TRBV5-5|TRBJ2-7|.
CASSLSMAGGSYEQYF
TGTGCCAGCAGCTTGAGTATGGCAGGGGGGAGCTACGAGCAGTACTTC
>.|TRBV7-2|TRBJ2-3|TRBD2
CASSPGDYTDTQYF
TGTGCCAGCAGCCCCGGGGACTACACAGATACGCAGTATTTT
>.|TRBV27|TRBJ2-2|.
CASSFWGKRTGELFF
TGTGCCAGCAGTTTTTGGGGGAAGCGCACCGGGGAGCTGTTTTTT
>.|TRBV6-2/TRBV6-3|TRBJ1-5|.
CASSVIGSWGASKPQHF
TGTGCCAGCAGCGTAATCGGCTCTTGGGGGGCCTCGAAGCCCCAGCATTTT
>.|TRBV18|TRBJ2-5|.
CASSPGGETQYF
TGTGCCAGCTCACCAGGGGGAGAGACCCAGTACTTC
>medium-sized|TRBV4-2|TRBJ2-1|.
CASSQEAAASSYNEQFF
TGTGCCAGCAGCCAAGAAGCAGCCGCCAGCTCCTACAATGAGCAGTTCTTC
>few|TRBV5-5|TRBJ2-7|.
CASSLAGGLYEQYF
TGTGCCAGCAGCTTGGCCGGGGGACTTTACGAGCAGTACTTC
>.|TRBV6-4|TRBJ2-2|.
CASSDSTVLAGELFF
TGTGCCAGCAGTGACTCCACAGTGCTGGCCGGGGAGCTGTTTTTT
>once|TRBV2|TRBJ1-3|.
CALRSFSGNTIYF
TGTGCCCTTAGGTCCTTCTCTGGAAACACCATATATTTT
>.|TRBV9|TRBJ2-1|TRBD2
CASSVEASGSVSEQFF
TGTGCCAGCAGCGTAGAGGCTAGCGGGTCGGTGAGTGAGCAGTTCTTC
>.|TRBV15|TRBJ1-2|.
CATSQGTPGRYTF
TGTGCCACCAGCCAAGGAACACCCGGGCGCTACACCTTC
>.|TRBV7-2|TRBJ1-2|.
CASSPRATNYGYTF
TGTGCCAGCAGCCCAAGGGCCACTAACTATGGCTACACCTTC
>.|TRBV6-5|TRBJ1-5|.
CASSRGGGDQPQHF
TGTGCCAGCAGTCGAGGGGGGGGCGATCAGCCCCAGCATTTT
>.|TRBV2|TRBJ2-1|TRBD2
CASSDSGRAYNEQFF
TGTGCCAGCAGTGACTCCGGGAGGGCCTACAATGAGCAGTTCTTC
>.|TRBV18|TRBJ1-5|.
CASSEGRNQPQHF
TGTGCCAGCTCAGAGGGTAGGAATCAGCCCCAGCATTTT
>.|TRBV3-1/TRBV3-2|TRBJ1-4|.
CASSQTAEKLFF
TGTGCCAGCAGCCAGACAGCAGAAAAACTGTTTTTT
>.|TRBV13|TRBJ2-1|TRBD2
CASSSGTRVINEQFF
TGTGCCAGCAGCTCCGGGACTAGGGTGATCAATGAGCAGTTCTTC